Sequencing of this T cell receptor (beta chain) was carried out in a study of T cell responses to AZD1222 COVID-19 vaccine (dated by TCRdb to the early 2020s). Some background on the complete study: TCR sequencing covered about 230 trial participants: 200 to 210 given two doses of AZD1222 and 26 given two doses of MenACWY control vaccine. Enrollment into the trials was organized by age into subgroups of 18-55, 56-69 and 70-plus years, and those subgroups contained roughly 140, 27 and 60 TCR-sequenced participants, respectively.

This specimen's time point label, per the study, means: about 28 days (+/-7) after the second vaccine dose. AZD1222 recipients whose second dose came at about 4 weeks and those whose second dose came at about 12 weeks were combined into one group, since spike-specific TCR depth and breadth did not differ between the two schedules. The vaccinee samples were drawn from two UK trials, COV001 and COV002, one of which was a single-blind randomized controlled phase 2/3 trial testing AZD1222 (ChAdOx1 nCoV-19) in healthy adults. For TCRbeta chain sequencing, PBMC samples from trial participants were taken at day 0 and at day 28 after the second dose. From the cysteine up to the phenylalanine, the CDR3 has a length of 14 residues. Kept here is only the CDR3 DNA, which spans 42 bases and is read in frame from base 1. CDR1 and CDR2 were assigned from the germline V gene as SGHNT and YENEEA. V sheds 2 bases and J sheds 10 bases, leaving 15 bases between their ends.

The CDR3 regions of human TCRbeta chains were analyzed by immunosequencing. The source study handled its data this way. TCRs in the repertoires were matched against a reference library of SARS-CoV-2-specific TCRs that had been generated with the MIRA antigen-specificity platform. Breadth meant the fraction of unique TCRs that were SARS-CoV-2-associated, whereas depth meant the fraction of total T cells that were SARS-CoV-2-associated. Each spike-specific TCR was assigned to its reactive spike region and to a CD4 or CD8 class using the MIRA data. Log10-transformed breadth and depth values were compared by one-way ANOVA with Sidak's multiple comparisons tests. TCRdb stores this immuneACCESS table with in-frame sequences only. Part of the clones is absent; in the studies checked, under half of the shortfall reflects unresolved V genes, and no reason is known for the rest. V, J and clone size reflect that table, while D and trimming were determined from the DNA. The sample table contains tens of thousands of clones; only one count was recorded for approximately 85% of them. The ten largest account for roughly 25% of the sample.

To note about this clone: The antigen it recognizes is unknown. No much larger clone exists at a distance of one base, and base qualities are not known.

What the study reported, not specific to this receptor: The 56-69-year group was small, and its depth increase did not reach significance, likely because of low power. The vaccine-associated CD4 TCRs covered the entire spike protein, and the dominant responses fell in regions 160-218 and 743-854. Nearly half of unique spike-specific TCRs reportedly recognized epitopes outside regions mutated in the B.1.351 and B.1.1.7 variants. Spike-specific TCR breadth and depth rose significantly after two AZD1222 doses compared with day 0 and with MenACWY recipients. Only 5 to 7 AZD1222 recipients were SARS-CoV-2 seropositive at baseline, limiting conclusions about previously exposed vaccinees. Because no samples from the day 14 peak response were available, repertoires could be characterized only after the peak T cell response. Participants were mostly white British and included more females than males, and it was suggested by the authors that clonal diversity may have been underestimated.

Specimen: peripheral blood, collected 28 days after the second AZD1222 dose. This chain is built from TRBV11-3 and TRBJ2-1; the D gene is perhaps TRBD2, from 7 matching bases. The receptor was derived from an adult who received the AZD1222 COVID-19 vaccine. At the DNA level, the sequence is TGTGCCAGCAGCTTATCGGGGGGCGGGAGAGAGCAGTTCTTC. It codes for CASSLSGGGREQFF.